This T cell receptor (beta chain) is drawn from a study of human T cells and chemical hapten exposure. Study-wide background: Women made up most patients, who had alopecia areata, totalis or universalis. The study, taken as a whole, reports: A positive correlation with patch test score was found for PT1 expanded TCR counts. Every donor had alopecia, and their immune response may therefore differ from healthy people's. DPC sensitization produced no change in TCRs with frequency above 1 in 1000.

Documented time point: patch test 2, 6 weeks after DPC sensitization. Stated treatment: therapeutic diphenylcyclopropenone sensitization with weekly scalp DPC. Details on this clonotype: Its antigen is still unknown.

TCRdb independently ran MiXCR on the RACE reads; one entry per CDR3 protein. The table records tens of thousands of distinct CDR3 sequences, around 6.7% of them present only once. Sequences were derived from whole blood, sampled in connection with sensitization to the hapten diphenylcyclopropenone (DPC). This clonotype was obtained from a woman between 25 and 40 years old with alopecia areata. Some clones in this sample may be carry-over from other donors' samples.

CDR3 protein: CASSLGPITEAFF. DNA of the CDR3: TGTGCCAGCAGCTTAGGACCTATCACTGAAGCTTTCTTT. The rearrangement joins TRBV11-3 to TRBJ1-1, with unresolved D. Germline V lookup: CDR1 SGHNT, CDR2 YENEEA. This CDR3 is built from 13 residues. V dropped 1 base and J dropped 4 bases, with 7 bases sitting between them. The full variable domain, in which reference TRBV11-3 and TRBJ1-1 provide the parts outside the CDR3, is EAGVVQSPRYKIIEKKQPVAFWCNPISGHNTLYWYLQNLGQGPELLIRYENEEAVDDSQLPKDRFSAERLKGVDSTLKIQPAELGDSAVYLCASSLGPITEAFFGQGTRLTVV.